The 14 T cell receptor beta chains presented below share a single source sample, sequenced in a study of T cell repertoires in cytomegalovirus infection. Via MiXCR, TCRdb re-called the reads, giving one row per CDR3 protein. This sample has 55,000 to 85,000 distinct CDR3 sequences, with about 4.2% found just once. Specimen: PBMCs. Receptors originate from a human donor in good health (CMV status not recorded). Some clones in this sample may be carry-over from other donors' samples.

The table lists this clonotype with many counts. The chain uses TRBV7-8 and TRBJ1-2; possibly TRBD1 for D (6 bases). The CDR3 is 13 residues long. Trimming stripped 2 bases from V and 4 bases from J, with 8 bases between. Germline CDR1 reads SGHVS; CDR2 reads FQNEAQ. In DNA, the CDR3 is TGTGCCAGCAGCTTAACAGGGTCCTATGGCTACACCTTC. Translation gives CASSLTGSYGYTF.

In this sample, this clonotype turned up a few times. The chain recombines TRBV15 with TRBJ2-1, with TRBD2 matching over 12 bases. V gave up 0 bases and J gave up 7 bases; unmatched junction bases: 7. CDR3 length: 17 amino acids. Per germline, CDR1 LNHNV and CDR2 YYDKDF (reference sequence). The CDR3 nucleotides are TGTGCCACCAGCAGAGATAAGAGAACTAGCGGGGGGAATGAGCAGTTCTTC. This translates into CATSRDKRTSGGNEQFF.

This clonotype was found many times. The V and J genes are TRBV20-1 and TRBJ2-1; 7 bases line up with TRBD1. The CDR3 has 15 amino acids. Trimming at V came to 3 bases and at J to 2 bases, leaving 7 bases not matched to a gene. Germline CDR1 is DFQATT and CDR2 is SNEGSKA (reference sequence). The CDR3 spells CSARPGTATYNEQFF. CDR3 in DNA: TGCAGTGCTAGGCCCGGGACAGCCACCTACAATGAGCAGTTCTTC.

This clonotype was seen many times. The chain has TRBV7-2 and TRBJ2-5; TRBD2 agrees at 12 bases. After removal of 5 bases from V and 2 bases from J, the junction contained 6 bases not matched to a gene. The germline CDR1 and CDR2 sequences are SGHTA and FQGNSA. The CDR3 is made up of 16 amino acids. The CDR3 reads CASSPRLAGDQETQYF. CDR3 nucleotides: TGTGCCAGCAGCCCTAGACTAGCGGGGGATCAAGAGACCCAGTACTTC. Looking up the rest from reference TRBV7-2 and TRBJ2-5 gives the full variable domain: GAGVSQSPSNKVTEKGKDVELRCDPISGHTALYWYRQSLGQGLEFLIYFQGNSAPDKSGLPSDRFSAERTGGSVSTLTIQRTQQEDSAVYLCASSPRLAGDQETQYFGPGTRLLVL.

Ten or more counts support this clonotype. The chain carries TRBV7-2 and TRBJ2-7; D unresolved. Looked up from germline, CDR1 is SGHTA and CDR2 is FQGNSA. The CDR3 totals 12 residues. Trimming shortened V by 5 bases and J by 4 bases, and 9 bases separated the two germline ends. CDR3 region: CASSLRRYEQYF. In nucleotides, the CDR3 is TGTGCCAGCAGCCTGCGGAGATACGAGCAGTACTTC.

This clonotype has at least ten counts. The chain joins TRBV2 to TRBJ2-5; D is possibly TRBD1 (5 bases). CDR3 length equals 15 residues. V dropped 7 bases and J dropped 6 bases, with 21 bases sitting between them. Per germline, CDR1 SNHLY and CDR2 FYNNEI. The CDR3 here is CASTLDTNSFKTQYF. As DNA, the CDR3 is TGTGCCAGCACCCTGGACACGAACAGCTTTAAGACCCAGTACTTC. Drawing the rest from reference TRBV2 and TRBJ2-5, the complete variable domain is EPEVTQTPSHQVTQMGQEVILRCVPISNHLYFYWYRQILGQKVEFLVSFYNNEISEKSEIFDDQFSVERPDGSNFTLKIRSTKLEDSAMYFCASTLDTNSFKTQYFGPGTRLLVL.

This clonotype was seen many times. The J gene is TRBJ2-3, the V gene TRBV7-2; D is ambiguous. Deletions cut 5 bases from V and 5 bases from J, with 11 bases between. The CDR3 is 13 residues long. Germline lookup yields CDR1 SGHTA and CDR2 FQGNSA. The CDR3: CASSHSSEDTQYF. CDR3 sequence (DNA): TGTGCCAGCAGCCATAGCAGCGAAGATACGCAGTATTTT.

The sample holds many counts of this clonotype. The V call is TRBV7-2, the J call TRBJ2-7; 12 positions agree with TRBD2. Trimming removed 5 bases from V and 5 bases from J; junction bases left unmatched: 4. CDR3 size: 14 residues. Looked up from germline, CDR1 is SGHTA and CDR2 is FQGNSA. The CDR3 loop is CASSRGLAGDEQYF. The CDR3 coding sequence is TGTGCCAGCAGCAGGGGACTAGCGGGCGACGAGCAGTACTTC.

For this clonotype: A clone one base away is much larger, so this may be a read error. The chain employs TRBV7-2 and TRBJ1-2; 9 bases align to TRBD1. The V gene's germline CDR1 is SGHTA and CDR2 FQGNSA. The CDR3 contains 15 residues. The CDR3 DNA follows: TGTGTCAGCAGCTTAACAGGGGGCATGGTCTATGGCTACACCTTC. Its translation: CVSSLTGGMVYGYTF.

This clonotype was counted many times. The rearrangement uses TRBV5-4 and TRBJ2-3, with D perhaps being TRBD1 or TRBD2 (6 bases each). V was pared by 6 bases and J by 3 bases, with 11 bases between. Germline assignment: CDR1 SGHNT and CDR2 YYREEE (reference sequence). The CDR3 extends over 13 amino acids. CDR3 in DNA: TGTGCCAGCAACGAGGGGGGAACAGATACGCAGTATTTT. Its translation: CASNEGGTDTQYF.

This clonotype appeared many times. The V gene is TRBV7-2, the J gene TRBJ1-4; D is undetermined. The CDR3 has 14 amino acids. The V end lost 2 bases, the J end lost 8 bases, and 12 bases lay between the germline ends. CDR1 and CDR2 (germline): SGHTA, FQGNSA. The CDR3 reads CASSLSVSAEKLFF. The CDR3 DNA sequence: TGTGCCAGCAGCTTATCGGTTTCGGCAGAAAAACTGTTTTTT.

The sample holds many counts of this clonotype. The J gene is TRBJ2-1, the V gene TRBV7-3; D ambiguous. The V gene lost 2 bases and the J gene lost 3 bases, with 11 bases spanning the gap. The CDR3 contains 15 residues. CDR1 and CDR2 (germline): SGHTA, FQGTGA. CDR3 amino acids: CASSLGVVGYNEQFF. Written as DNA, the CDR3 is TGTGCCAGCAGCTTAGGGGTGGTCGGCTACAATGAGCAGTTCTTC. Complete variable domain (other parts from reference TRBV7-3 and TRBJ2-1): GAGVSQTPSNKVTEKGKYVELRCDPISGHTALYWYRQSLGQGPEFLIYFQGTGAADDSGLPNDRFFAVRPEGSVSTLKIQRTERGDSAVYLCASSLGVVGYNEQFFGPGTRLTVL.

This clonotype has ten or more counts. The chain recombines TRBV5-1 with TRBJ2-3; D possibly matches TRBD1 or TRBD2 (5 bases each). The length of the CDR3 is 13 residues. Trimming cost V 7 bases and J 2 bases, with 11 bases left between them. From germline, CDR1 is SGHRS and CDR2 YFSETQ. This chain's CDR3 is CASAGTVTDTQYF. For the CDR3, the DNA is TGCGCCAGCGCCGGGACGGTCACAGATACGCAGTATTTT.

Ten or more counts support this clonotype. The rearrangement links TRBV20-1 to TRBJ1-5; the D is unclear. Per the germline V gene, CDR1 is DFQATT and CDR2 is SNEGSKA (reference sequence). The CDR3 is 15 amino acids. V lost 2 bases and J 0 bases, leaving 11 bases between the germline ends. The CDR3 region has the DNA TGCAGTGCTAGACCTCCGGGAGATAGCAATCAGCCCCAGCATTTT. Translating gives CSARPPGDSNQPQHF.